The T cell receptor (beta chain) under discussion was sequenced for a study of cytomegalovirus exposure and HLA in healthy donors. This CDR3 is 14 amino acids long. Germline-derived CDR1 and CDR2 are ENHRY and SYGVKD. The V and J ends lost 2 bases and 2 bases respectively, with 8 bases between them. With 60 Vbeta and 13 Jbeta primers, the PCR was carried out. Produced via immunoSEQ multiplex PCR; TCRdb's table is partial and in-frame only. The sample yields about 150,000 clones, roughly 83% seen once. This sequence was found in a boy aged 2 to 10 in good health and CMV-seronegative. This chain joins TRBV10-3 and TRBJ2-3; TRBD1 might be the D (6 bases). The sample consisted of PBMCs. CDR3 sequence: CAISEDRYTDTQYF. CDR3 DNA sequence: TGTGCCATCAGTGAGGACAGGTACACAGATACGCAGTATTTT.